This T cell receptor (beta chain) was retrieved from a study of vaccination and CD4 T cells after COVID-19. Study background: Convalescent patients, SARS-CoV-2 positive by nasal swab PCR, comprised under ten mild cases and one severe case. The control cultures got either a CEFX pool, an HIV-1 Nef pool, or no peptide at all. Study results and caveats: Spike mono-reactivity applied to 304 of 307 vaccine-specific clones detected in convalescent patients.

Scientists ran DNA taken from cultured CD4+ T cells through the Oncomine TCR Beta short-read assay for sequencing. MiXCR, applied by TCRdb to the PCR reads, yields one record per CDR3 protein. The sample contains roughly 13,000 distinct CDR3 sequences, roughly 56% of which appear only once. This clonotype was detected a few times. Its antigen is unknown. The V and J ends lost 2 bases and 7 bases respectively, with 12 bases between them. CDR1 is DFQATT, CDR2 SNEGSKA, per germline (reference sequence). The CDR3 runs to 14 residues. Indicated treatment: approximately 9-day PBMC culture with coronavirus spike peptide pools or control peptides (ViraFEST assay). Following expansion of antigen-specific T cells with peptide pools, ViraFEST then sequenced TCRs.

This chain links TRBV20-1 with TRBJ1-6, with D possibly being TRBD1 (6 bases). The sample consisted of CD4+ T cells from blood, cultured in vitro. This clonotype was sampled from a human donor who had recovered from COVID-19. CDR3 DNA: TGCAGTGCTAGAAAGGAGGGGGGGAATTCACCCCTCCACTTT. Amino acid sequence: CSARKEGGNSPLHF.